The 10 T cell receptor beta chains in this list originate from one sample, sequenced in a study of molecular identifiers for immune sequencing clone quantification. TCRdb reprocessed the PCR reads with MiXCR, giving one entry per CDR3 protein. Of 35,000 or so distinct CDR3 sequences in the sample, approximately 18% were seen once. The sequencing sample was made of naive CD8+ T cells from blood, with Jurkat cell RNA spiked in. The subset here: FACS-sorted CD8+CD4-CCR7+CD45RA+ naive T cells. All receptors derive from a human donor in good health. Some libraries in this study had Jurkat cell RNA spiked in.

The V gene is TRBV9, the J gene TRBJ2-1; D is unclear. Germline values: CDR1 SGDLS, CDR2 YYNGEE. This CDR3 is built from 11 residues. The V end was cut by 3 bases, the J end by 8 bases, with 6 bases between. This chain's CDR3 is CASSAIDEQFF. CDR3 coding DNA: TGTGCCAGCAGCGCTATCGATGAGCAGTTCTTC. The full variable domain, rest sourced from reference TRBV9 and TRBJ2-1, is DSGVTQTPKHLITATGQRVTLRCSPRSGDLSVYWYQQSLDQGLQFLIQYYNGEERAKGNILERFSAQQFPDLHSELNLSSLELGDSALYFCASSAIDEQFFGPGTRLTVL.

This clonotype was detected many times. The V and J genes are TRBV7-8 and TRBJ1-5; D is unresolved. The CDR3 has 13 residues. Germline CDR1 and CDR2: SGHVS and FQNEAQ. Trimming took 5 bases from V and 1 from J, leaving 6 bases between them. The CDR3 reads CASSRWSNQPQHF. The CDR3 nucleotides are TGTGCCAGCAGCCGTTGGAGCAATCAGCCCCAGCATTTT.

This clonotype appeared many times. The chain is built from TRBV11-2 and TRBJ2-2; 10 nucleotides match TRBD2. V lost 6 bases and J lost 4; bases outside the gene matches: 5. The germline CDR1 and CDR2 sequences are SGHAT and FQNNGV. CDR3 size: 15 residues. CDR3 sequence: CASRPSGSPTGELFF. DNA of the CDR3: TGTGCCAGCAGACCTAGCGGGAGCCCCACCGGGGAGCTGTTTTTT.

This rearrangement joins TRBV4-3 to TRBJ2-2; unclear D gene. Trimming took off 1 base at V and 1 base at J, with 7 bases between the two ends. Looked up from germline, CDR1 is LGHNA and CDR2 is YSLEER. The CDR3 loop spans 15 amino acids. Here the CDR3 DNA reads TGCGCCAGCAGCCAAGTCGGGCAGAACACCGGGGAGCTGTTTTTT. As protein: CASSQVGQNTGELFF.

This clonotype was seen repeatedly, ten times or more. The chain employs TRBV19 and TRBJ2-3; D is undetermined. The germline V gene has CDR1 LNHDA and CDR2 SQIVND (reference sequence). This CDR3 spans 13 amino acids. V was shortened by 6 bases and J by 4 bases, with 11 bases between the two germline ends. The CDR3 is CASSHPGSDTQYF. In DNA form, the CDR3 reads TGTGCCAGTAGCCACCCTGGCTCAGATACGCAGTATTTT.

This clonotype was counted many times. The J gene is TRBJ2-1, the V gene TRBV28, with TRBD2 matching 8 bases. V shed 3 bases, J shed 9 bases, and the junction held 10 bases outside the gene matches. Germline V gene sequence: CDR1 MDHEN, CDR2 SYDVKM. The CDR3 spans 15 residues. CDR3 DNA: TGTGCCAGCAGTTTTCAATTCGGGAGGGCCCGTGAGCAGTTCTTC. Translated, it gives CASSFQFGRAREQFF.

This clonotype has at least ten counts. This chain uses TRBV27 with TRBJ2-4, with D tentatively TRBD1 (6 bases). CDR3 size: 14 residues. With 4 bases removed from V and 5 bases from J, the gap between germline ends came to 12 bases. Germline CDR1 MNHEY, CDR2 SMNVEV (reference sequence). The CDR3 nucleotides read TGTGCCAGCAGTTCGTACAGGGAAGAAAACATTCAGTACTTC. Its translation is CASSSYREENIQYF.

The sample holds many counts of this clonotype. J is TRBJ2-5 and V is TRBV7-9; 9 nucleotides match TRBD1. The CDR3 is made up of 14 amino acids. Germline loops: CDR1 SEHNR, CDR2 FQNEAQ (reference sequence). V shed 5 bases, J shed 2 bases, and the junction held 3 bases outside the gene matches. The CDR3 nucleotides are TGTGCCAGCAGCGAGGGGACAGGGCAAGAGACCCAGTACTTC. Protein: CASSEGTGQETQYF.

The gene calls are TRBV5-4 and TRBJ2-4; D possibly corresponds to TRBD2 (6 bases). V was trimmed by 4 bases and J by 9 bases, leaving 17 bases between them. Per germline, CDR1 SGHNT and CDR2 YYREEE (reference sequence). This CDR3 comprises 14 residues. CDR3 bases: TGTGCCAGCAGCCCGGGGACGGGGGAAAGCATTCAGTACTTC. Translating gives CASSPGTGESIQYF.

This clonotype was recorded many times. The chain uses TRBV5-1 and TRBJ2-1; D call uncertain. Germline V CDR1 and CDR2: SGHRS, YFSETQ. Trimming left V 0 bases short and J 3 bases short, with 16 bases between. This CDR3 region has 17 residues. Written as DNA, the CDR3 is TGCGCCAGCAGCTTGGTAGGTTTTGGGCAGAGCTACAATGAGCAGTTCTTC. It encodes CASSLVGFGQSYNEQFF.